Each of the 15 T cell receptor beta chains below was sequenced from the same sample in a study of blood T cells in healthy people across ages (dated by TCRdb to the mid-2010s). The library relied on 5' RACE. Sequencing used an Illumina HiSeq 2500. The second PCR ran for about 6 to 11 cycles and used a J-beta primer mix along with a sample-barcoded 5' primer. The public reads were reanalyzed by TCRdb: fastp trimming at Q25, MiXCR alignment, in-frame beta chains only. Identical CDR3 proteins give one entry, which carries the most common genes and DNA. Counted in this sample were over a million distinct CDR3 sequences; over 35% of them appeared once. Of the sample, over 15% is held by the ten largest clones. Sequenced material: blood. Every receptor here comes from a woman between 55 and 75 years old in good health.

The chain joins TRBV30 to TRBJ2-7; D is possibly TRBD2 (5 bases). CDR1 and CDR2 from the germline V gene are GTSNPN and SVGIG (reference sequence). The CDR3 is 13 amino acids. Trimming took off 6 bases at V and 0 bases at J, with 12 bases between the two ends. This chain's CDR3 is CACEGSSSYEQYF. CDR3 DNA: TGTGCCTGCGAGGGCAGCAGCTCCTACGAGCAGTACTTC.

This clonotype has just a few counts. V usage is TRBV10-1 and J usage is TRBJ2-1; 8 bases match TRBD2. The CDR3 spans 14 residues. Germline V gene sequence: CDR1 WNHNN, CDR2 SYGVQD (reference sequence). V was clipped by 11 bases and J by 7 bases; unmatched bases: 13. The DNA for the CDR3 is TGCGCCTCTCAAGGCGGGGGGCGAGGGAATGAGCAGTTCTTC. It encodes CASQGGGRGNEQFF.

V is TRBV12-3 or TRBV12-4 and J is TRBJ2-5; 8 bases line up with TRBD2. The junction had 6 bases not matched to a gene; V was cut back by 5 bases and J by 4 bases. The CDR3 runs to 14 residues. The CDR3 reads CASSAGTRVETQYF. Here the CDR3 DNA reads TGTGCCAGCAGTGCCGGGACTAGGGTAGAGACCCAGTACTTC.

The rearrangement links TRBV25-1 to TRBJ2-1; a possible D gene is TRBD2 (6 bases). The germline V and J ends were trimmed by 1 base and 5 bases, with 12 bases remaining between them. From germline, CDR1 is MGHDK and CDR2 SYGVNS. This CDR3 comprises 15 residues. The chain's CDR3 is CASSESSGPNNEQFF. The CDR3 DNA reads as TGTGCCAGCAGTGAATCGAGCGGGCCAAACAATGAGCAGTTCTTC.

Details on this clonotype: An end of the junction does not agree with germline; a read error may underlie this. The rearrangement joins TRBV7-2 to TRBJ1-5; weak D call: TRBD1 (6 bases). Germline CDR1 is SGHTA and CDR2 is FQGNSA. The CDR3 extends over 15 amino acids. In DNA, the CDR3 is TGTGCCAGCAGCTTAGAGGGGGTGAGCAATCGGCCCCAGCATTTT. This encodes CASSLEGVSNRPQHF.

Details on this clonotype: A junction boundary mismatches the germline segment, possibly from a read error. The genes are TRBV12-3 or TRBV12-4 and TRBJ2-1; D not certain. The length of the CDR3 is 13 residues. The CDR3 reads CASSLRASTEQFF. CDR3 in DNA: TGTGCAAGCAGTTTACGAGCGAGCACTGAGCAGTTCTTC.

The genes are TRBV28 and TRBJ2-7; D is unresolved. The CDR3 is made up of 13 amino acids. The germline V gene has CDR1 MDHEN and CDR2 SYDVKM. V was pared by 3 bases and J by 10 bases, with 16 bases between. The CDR3 sequence: CASSFPWLEVQYF. CDR3 nucleotides: TGTGCCAGCAGTTTCCCCTGGTTAGAGGTACAGTACTTC.

The CDR3 DNA follows: TGCAGTGCCTTTAGCGGGATACCCTACGAGCAGTACTTC. This translates into CSAFSGIPYEQYF. V usage is TRBV20-1 and J usage is TRBJ2-7, with 8 bases fitting TRBD2. After removal of 6 bases from V and 2 bases from J, the junction contained 6 bases not matched to a gene. The germline CDR1 and CDR2 sequences are DFQATT and SNEGSKA (reference sequence). The CDR3 runs to 13 residues.

CDR3 DNA: TGTGCCAGCAGCTTTGCAAGGCTACGGCGCACAGATACGCAGTATTTT. Protein: CASSFARLRRTDTQYF. The chain combines TRBV7-7 with TRBJ2-3; D gene unclear. CDR1 is SSHAT and CDR2 is FNYEAQ in the germline V gene (reference sequence). V shed 3 bases and J shed 1 base, with 14 bases lying between them. The CDR3 is made up of 16 amino acids. Using reference TRBV7-7 and TRBJ2-3 for the parts outside the CDR3, the full variable domain is GAGVSQSPRYKVTKRGQDVTLRCDPISSHATLYWYQQALGQGPEFLTYFNYEAQPDKSGLPSDRFSAERPEGSISTLTIQRTEQRDSAMYRCASSFARLRRTDTQYFGPGTRLTVL.

The CDR3 loop reads CASSEEDGPQFF. In DNA, the CDR3 is TGTGCCAGCAGCGAAGAGGACGGTCCCCAGTTCTTC. This chain connects TRBV9 to TRBJ2-1; D not certain. The germline gives CDR1 SGDLS, CDR2 YYNGEE. The CDR3 runs to 12 residues. V was pared by 3 bases and J by 13 bases, with 14 bases between.

The chain has TRBV6-5 and TRBJ1-5; D unclear. CDR1 MNHEY and CDR2 SVGAGI come from the germline V gene. Trimming removed 7 bases at V and 4 bases at J, with 14 bases between. The length of the CDR3 is 14 residues. The CDR3 nucleotides read TGTGCCAGCACCCCCTCCGGCACAAATCAGCCCCAGCATTTT. This codes for CASTPSGTNQPQHF.

This clonotype was counted only a few times. The chain combines TRBV5-6 with TRBJ2-7; D gene unclear. Looked up from germline, CDR1 is SGHDT and CDR2 is YYEEEE. The CDR3 spans 13 residues. V was pared by 0 bases and J by 4 bases, with 8 bases between. The CDR3 bases are TGTGCCAGCAGCTTGGGTAAGGGTTACGAGCAGTACTTC. This encodes CASSLGKGYEQYF.

The chain combines TRBV2 with TRBJ2-1; TRBD1 or TRBD2 may be the D gene (6 bases each). Trimming took off 7 bases at V and 7 bases at J, with 11 bases between the two ends. CDR1 is SNHLY, CDR2 FYNNEI, per germline. There are 12 residues in the CDR3. Here the CDR3 DNA reads TGTGCCAGCAACCAAGGGGGGAATGAGCAGTTCTTC. Its translation: CASNQGGNEQFF. Together with reference TRBV2 and TRBJ2-1, the CDR3 gives the full variable domain: EPEVTQTPSHQVTQMGQEVILRCVPISNHLYFYWYRQILGQKVEFLVSFYNNEISEKSEIFDDQFSVERPDGSNFTLKIRSTKLEDSAMYFCASNQGGNEQFFGPGTRLTVL.

On this clonotype: The junction shows a germline mismatch at one end, possibly a read error. The V call is TRBV20-1, the J call TRBJ2-1, with D maybe TRBD2 (5 bases). The CDR3 extends over 13 amino acids. Per germline, CDR1 DFQATT and CDR2 SNEGSKA (reference sequence). CDR3 loop: CGAVDSGYNEQFF. The CDR3 DNA reads TGCGGTGCCGTGGATTCGGGGTACAATGAGCAGTTCTTC.

The chain recombines TRBV4-1 with TRBJ1-1; D possibly corresponds to TRBD1 (5 bases). The CDR3 has 14 amino acids. Trimming pared 5 bases from V and 5 bases from J, leaving 15 bases between. CDR1 and CDR2 (germline): MGHRA, YSYEKL. The CDR3 DNA sequence: TGCGCCAGCAGCGTCCGAGGGGCCGCAACTGAAGCTTTCTTT. Its translation: CASSVRGAATEAFF.